Listed below are T cell receptor beta chains from one sample, sequenced in a study of blood T cell repertoires in COVID-19. The method was immunoSEQ multiplex PCR; TCRdb's version includes in-frame clones alone and lacks a portion of them. This sample carries around 140,000 clones, approximately 89% of them seen once, and the ten largest clones take 1.5% to 2%. Material for sequencing was peripheral blood. These receptors all stem from a woman in her forties or fifties with acute or convalescent COVID-19. Each CDR3 is given with its conserved first and last residue. The D gene is left open where the match is weak. Some rows have no size entry. The others give once, few or many, or a class for an expanded clone.

TRBJ1-2 | TRBV5-1 | TRBD1 | - | CASSLEGASGYTF | TGCGCCAGCTCTTTAGAGGGGGCGTCTGGCTACACCTTC
TRBJ1-5 | TRBV2 | - | - | CASSESNQQPQHF | TGTGCCAGCAGTGAATCAAATCAGCAGCCCCAGCATTTT
TRBJ1-2 | TRBV18 | - | - | CASSPRTGEANYGYTF | TGTGCCAGCTCACCAAGAACCGGGGAAGCTAACTATGGCTACACCTTC
TRBJ1-2 | TRBV7-9 | - | - | CASSNQVYGYTF | TGTGCCAGCAGCAACCAGGTCTATGGCTACACCTTC
TRBJ1-2 | TRBV20-1 | - | - | CSARSGGYTF | TGCAGTGCTAGATCAGGTGGCTACACCTTC
TRBJ2-3 | TRBV7-3 | TRBD2 | - | CASSLLGLAGDTQYF | TGTGCCAGCAGCTTACTTGGACTAGCGGGAGATACGCAGTATTTT
TRBJ1-3 | TRBV29-1 | TRBD1 | - | CSVAGQGGGNTIYF | TGCAGCGTCGCTGGACAGGGCGGCGGAAACACCATATATTTT
TRBJ1-6 | TRBV6-5 | - | - | CASQVQGTNSPLHF | TGTGCCAGTCAAGTACAGGGTACGAATTCACCCCTCCACTTT
TRBJ1-1 | TRBV6-4 | - | once | CASRRTDMNTEAFF | TGTGCCAGCAGACGGACGGACATGAACACTGAAGCTTTCTTT
TRBJ2-7 | TRBV6-4 | TRBD2 | - | CASSGTSGRAYEQYF | TGTGCCAGCAGTGGGACTAGCGGGAGGGCCTACGAGCAGTACTTC
TRBJ2-3 | TRBV19 | TRBD2 | - | CASSPSGSGTDTQYF | TGTGCCAGTAGTCCTAGCGGGAGTGGCACAGATACGCAGTATTTT
TRBJ1-1 | TRBV19 | - | - | CASSVGGGNTEAFF | TGTGCCAGTAGTGTCGGGGGGGGGAACACTGAAGCTTTCTTT
TRBJ1-6 | TRBV11-2 | - | - | CASSLEDSYNSPLHF | TGTGCCAGCAGCTTGGAGGATTCCTATAATTCACCCCTCCACTTT
TRBJ1-1 | TRBV29-1 | - | - | CSVPDSANTEAFF | TGCAGCGTTCCCGACAGCGCGAACACTGAAGCTTTCTTT
TRBJ2-7 | TRBV5-1 | - | - | CASSLVGQPYEQYF | TGCGCCAGCAGCTTGGTAGGACAGCCCTACGAGCAGTACTTC
TRBJ1-2 | TRBV19 | - | - | CASSIGGHYGYTF | TGTGCCAGTAGTATAGGAGGCCACTATGGCTACACCTTC
TRBJ2-5 | TRBV9 | - | - | CASSGGGGQETQYF | TGTGCCAGCAGTGGTGGGGGCGGCCAAGAGACCCAGTACTTC
TRBJ1-4 | TRBV7-6 | - | - | CASSLNLAGPRGGKLFF | TGTGCCAGCAGCTTAAACCTTGCAGGCCCGCGGGGTGGAAAACTGTTTTTT
TRBJ1-5 | TRBV28 | - | once | CASSPTGAGNSNQPQHF | TGTGCCAGCAGTCCCACTGGCGCGGGGAATAGCAATCAGCCCCAGCATTTT
TRBJ1-5 | TRBV2 | TRBD1 | - | CASSGTGGGQPQHF | TGTGCCAGCAGTGGGACAGGGGGGGGTCAGCCCCAGCATTTT
TRBJ2-7 | TRBV9 | TRBD1 | - | CASSVAAGQGTYEQYF | TGTGCCAGCAGCGTAGCCGCGGGACAGGGAACCTACGAGCAGTACTTC
TRBJ2-2 | TRBV29-1 | TRBD1 | - | CSAGQGALSGELFF | TGCAGCGCCGGACAGGGGGCCTTGTCCGGGGAGCTGTTTTTT
TRBJ2-7 | TRBV3-1/TRBV3-2 | - | - | CASSHRPGSEQYF | TGTGCCAGCAGCCATCGCCCGGGGTCCGAGCAGTACTTC
TRBJ1-1 | TRBV13 | - | - | CASSSGTPNTEAFF | TGTGCCAGCAGCTCCGGGACACCGAACACTGAAGCTTTCTTT
TRBJ1-5 | TRBV4-1 | TRBD1 | - | CASSPGQGGQPQHF | TGCGCCAGCAGCCCTGGACAGGGCGGTCAGCCCCAGCATTTT
TRBJ1-4 | TRBV18 | - | - | CASSLRDTGNEKLFF | TGTGCCAGCTCGCTCCGGGACACCGGTAATGAAAAACTGTTTTTT
TRBJ2-7 | TRBV4-1 | TRBD1 | - | CASSQDRGTGFEQYF | TGCGCCAGCAGCCAAGATCGGGGGACAGGGTTCGAGCAGTACTTC
TRBJ1-5 | TRBV4-1 | TRBD1 | - | CASSPGGWAPNQPQHF | TGCGCCAGCAGCCCAGGGGGGTGGGCCCCCAATCAGCCCCAGCATTTT
TRBJ1-2 | TRBV6-5 | - | - | CASRDTLKHGYTF | TGTGCCAGCAGGGACACACTCAAGCATGGCTACACCTTC
TRBJ2-7 | TRBV29-1 | - | - | CSALVPGGEQYF | TGCAGCGCGTTGGTGCCCGGAGGGGAGCAGTACTTC
TRBJ1-2 | TRBV6-5 | TRBD1 | - | CASSYSTTGGYGYTF | TGTGCCAGCAGTTACTCGACTACAGGGGGCTATGGCTACACCTTC
TRBJ1-6 | TRBV14 | - | - | CASSQSGNSPLHF | TGTGCCAGCAGCCAAAGCGGCAATTCACCCCTCCACTTT
TRBJ2-7 | TRBV19 | TRBD2 | - | CASSSPAGGRGEQYF | TGTGCCAGTAGTTCGCCAGCGGGAGGAAGGGGCGAGCAGTACTTC
TRBJ2-2 | TRBV29-1 | TRBD1 | - | CSVGGGDRAGSTGELFF | TGCAGCGTTGGAGGCGGGGACAGGGCCGGGAGCACCGGGGAGCTGTTTTTT
TRBJ2-1 | TRBV6-5 | - | - | CASSSRTARDEQFF | TGTGCCAGCAGTTCCCGGACTGCGAGGGATGAGCAGTTCTTC
TRBJ1-2 | TRBV19 | - | - | CASSPDRQNYGYTF | TGTGCCAGTAGCCCGGACAGACAGAACTATGGCTACACCTTC
TRBJ1-4 | TRBV14 | - | - | CAPRQNEKLFF | TGTGCCCCCAGACAGAATGAAAAACTGTTTTTT
TRBJ1-6 | TRBV6-9 | - | - | CASRLNSPLHF | TGTGCCAGTAGATTAAATTCACCCCTCCACTTT
TRBJ2-1 | TRBV19 | TRBD1 | - | CASTIGQGAYNEQFF | TGTGCCAGTACCATCGGACAGGGAGCCTACAATGAGCAGTTCTTC
TRBJ1-1 | TRBV29-1 | TRBD1 | - | CSVEAGTASSEAFF | TGCAGCGTTGAAGCCGGGACAGCTTCGTCGGAAGCTTTCTTT
TRBJ1-1 | TRBV7-8 | TRBD1 | once | CASSTQQGMNTEAFF | TGTGCCAGCAGCACCCAACAGGGGATGAACACTGAAGCTTTCTTT
TRBJ1-1 | TRBV5-6 | - | - | CASSLDVSREAFF | TGTGCCAGCAGCTTGGATGTCTCCAGGGAAGCTTTCTTT
TRBJ2-3 | TRBV2 | TRBD2 | - | CASSMGLAGVDTQYF | TGTGCCAGCAGCATGGGACTAGCGGGAGTAGATACGCAGTATTTT
TRBJ1-6 | TRBV2 | - | - | CASSERGTGSPLHF | TGTGCCAGCAGTGAAAGGGGTACAGGCTCACCCCTCCACTTT
TRBJ1-1 | TRBV28 | - | - | CASSWGGDTEAFF | TGTGCCAGCAGTTGGGGGGGAGACACTGAAGCTTTCTTT
TRBJ2-7 | TRBV30 | - | - | CAWSRADEQYF | TGTGCCTGGAGTCGCGCCGACGAGCAGTACTTC
TRBJ1-1 | TRBV7-9 | - | - | CASSTTTANTEAFF | TGTGCCAGCAGCACCACGACAGCGAACACTGAAGCTTTCTTT
TRBJ2-2 | TRBV2 | TRBD2 | once | CASSGRTSGGAYTGELFF | TGTGCCAGCAGTGGGAGAACTAGCGGGGGGGCGTACACCGGGGAGCTGTTTTTT
TRBJ1-1 | TRBV6-5 | - | - | CANSGSRNTEAFF | TGTGCCAATTCCGGGTCCAGGAACACTGAAGCTTTCTTT
TRBJ1-1 | TRBV6-1 | - | - | CASSDTGGTTEAFF | TGTGCCAGCAGTGATACGGGGGGGACCACTGAAGCTTTCTTT
TRBJ1-2 | TRBV7-6 | - | - | CASSLVAGDRYGYTF | TGTGCCAGCAGCTTAGTTGCCGGGGATCGCTATGGCTACACCTTC
TRBJ1-5 | TRBV6-5 | - | - | CATGRTFRQPQHF | TGTGCAACCGGCCGGACATTCCGTCAGCCCCAGCATTTT
TRBJ1-1 | TRBV5-1 | - | - | CASSPRVNTEAFF | TGCGCCAGCAGCCCGAGGGTGAACACTGAAGCTTTCTTT
TRBJ1-2 | TRBV6-5 | - | - | CASTGQTNYGYTF | TGTGCCAGCACCGGACAGACTAACTATGGCTACACCTTC